Sequencing of this T cell receptor beta chain was carried out in a study of blood T cell repertoires in COVID-19 (TCRdb year 2020). For context, the study as a whole: The collaborator samples originated in the United States, Italy and Spain and spanned the acute and convalescent phases of COVID-19. The prospective study material was composed of cDNA or gDNA derived from T cells, B-cell-depleted T cells, or PBMCs. The dataset comprised deeply sampled blood TCRbeta repertoires from subjects exposed to, actively infected with, or recovered from COVID-19. A freely available public database, intended as a resource for researchers studying the immune response to SARS-CoV-2, is where the repertoires were released. Samples were obtained from the ongoing ImmuneRACE study (first 160 participants) and from some 1,300 subjects provided by 6 global collaborators. Sample metadata almost always included a de-identified subject ID, COVID-19 status, age in years and sex. Where available, HLA class I and class II types were obtained from metadata supplied by the sample provider rather than from assay-based typing. The investigation overall reported the following: The amount of clinical and demographic metadata varied by source and participant and was provided uncurated.

TCRbeta CDR3 regions were amplified from genomic DNA by means of the immunoSEQ Assay, a bias-controlled multiplex PCR. From the authors' description of their analysis: The number of nucleated cells in each sample was estimated by amplification of reference gene primers within the assay. To quantify the absolute abundance of each unique TCRbeta CDR3 rearrangement, sequence reads were collapsed and filtered. For each sample, productive Simpson clonality was calculated as the square root of Simpson's diversity index across productive rearrangements. TCRdb stores this immuneACCESS table with in-frame sequences only. Part of the clones is absent; in the studies checked, under half of the shortfall reflects unresolved V genes, and no reason is known for the rest. That table gives V, J and clone size, and the DNA gave D and trimming. The sample records some 100,000 clones, 85% of which are singletons. About 1.7% of the sample is in the top ten clones.

Trimming removed 2 bases from V and 3 bases from J, leaving 11 bases between the germline ends. From cysteine to phenylalanine, the CDR3 is 15 amino acids long. This entry keeps only the CDR3 DNA: 45 bases, framed from base 1. The germline V gene specifies KGHDR as CDR1 and SFDVKD as CDR2. The collaborating institutions used their own protocols to collect whole blood in K2EDTA tubes. For TCRbeta analysis, collaborator samples were shipped as frozen whole blood, as isolated PBMCs, or as DNA extracted from either sample type. For this clone: Its antigen is unknown. Qualities for individual bases were not recorded, and no much larger clone is one base off.

The sample consisted of peripheral blood. The rearranged segments are TRBV24-1 and TRBJ2-3; possibly the D gene is TRBD1, per 6 matching bases. This clonotype originated in a woman in her sixties or seventies with active or convalescent COVID-19. The DNA sequence is TGTGCCACCAGTGATTCCAGGGGTGGGACAGATACGCAGTATTTT. This encodes CATSDSRGGTDTQYF.